A selection of T cell receptor beta chains follows, all from one sample in a study of beta chain features in type 1 diabetes. Profiled with immunoSEQ multiplex PCR; TCRdb holds only in-frame clones, not every one. The table lists 850,000 to 900,000 clones, 15% to 20% of them singletons. Sequencing was performed on naive CD4+ T cells from blood. The receptors here all came from a woman aged 18-30 years in good health. Both conserved end residues are part of each CDR3. Size values are once, few and many counts, or a class for expanded clones, and some rows have none.

CDR3 protein: CASSFRRGAGATKNIQYF; J gene: TRBJ2-4; clone size: few; V gene: TRBV27
CDR3 protein: CASSQVTRGRTDTQYF; J gene: TRBJ2-3; clone size: few; V gene: TRBV4-3
CDR3 protein: CATSISTSDTQYF; J gene: TRBJ2-3; clone size: few; V gene: TRBV15
CDR3 protein: CASSPRNGPSGANVLTF; J gene: TRBJ2-6; clone size: .; V gene: TRBV18
CDR3 protein: CASSYGTSGWEQFF; J gene: TRBJ2-1; clone size: .; V gene: TRBV6-6
CDR3 protein: CASSPQRQAEAFF; J gene: TRBJ1-1; clone size: .; V gene: TRBV6-5
CDR3 protein: CASSKGQGAREQYF; J gene: TRBJ2-7; clone size: few; V gene: TRBV5-1
CDR3 protein: CASSLGQNSNQPQHF; J gene: TRBJ1-5; clone size: .; V gene: TRBV19
CDR3 protein: CASSLVQYEQYF; J gene: TRBJ2-7; clone size: few; V gene: TRBV7-9
CDR3 protein: CASSYSLGGYGGGYTF; J gene: TRBJ1-2; clone size: .; V gene: TRBV6-5
CDR3 protein: CASSPPQGPRLGEQYF; J gene: TRBJ2-7; clone size: .; V gene: TRBV18
CDR3 protein: CASRSTPWGSGIIDEQFF; J gene: TRBJ2-1; clone size: .; V gene: TRBV28
CDR3 protein: CARSTGTEISEETQYF; J gene: TRBJ2-5; clone size: .; V gene: TRBV5-3
CDR3 protein: CASSLASYQETQYF; J gene: TRBJ2-5; clone size: .; V gene: TRBV7-9
CDR3 protein: CASSDVGFGYNEQFF; J gene: TRBJ2-1; clone size: .; V gene: TRBV25-1
CDR3 protein: CASRDSRPTGEQFF; J gene: TRBJ2-1; clone size: .; V gene: TRBV2
CDR3 protein: CASSKPGFEAFF; J gene: TRBJ1-1; clone size: .; V gene: TRBV21-1
CDR3 protein: CASSPQGRETQYF; J gene: TRBJ2-5; clone size: .; V gene: TRBV18
CDR3 protein: CSALGQGTYEQYF; J gene: TRBJ2-7; clone size: few; V gene: TRBV29-1
CDR3 protein: CASSEEGLGISYNEQFF; J gene: TRBJ2-1; clone size: few; V gene: TRBV2
CDR3 protein: CASSSGTSVYNEQFF; J gene: TRBJ2-1; clone size: .; V gene: TRBV6-6
CDR3 protein: CAISEGRTVDGSYNEQFF; J gene: TRBJ2-1; clone size: .; V gene: TRBV10-3
CDR3 protein: CSAMGETQYF; J gene: TRBJ2-5; clone size: .; V gene: TRBV20-1
CDR3 protein: CASSSSIQETQYF; J gene: TRBJ2-5; clone size: .; V gene: TRBV5-1
CDR3 protein: CATSGPLGLNEQFF; J gene: TRBJ2-1; clone size: .; V gene: TRBV15
CDR3 protein: CASRGSGRNPYEQYF; J gene: TRBJ2-7; clone size: few; V gene: TRBV6-6
CDR3 protein: CATSRARDSYEQYF; J gene: TRBJ2-7; clone size: few; V gene: TRBV15
CDR3 protein: CASSPAQGRDGTQYF; J gene: TRBJ2-5; clone size: few; V gene: TRBV18
CDR3 protein: CASSAMSAGELFF; J gene: TRBJ2-2; clone size: few; V gene: TRBV10-1
CDR3 protein: CASSQDSGPGELFF; J gene: TRBJ2-2; clone size: few; V gene: TRBV4-1
CDR3 protein: CASSLYGSGNTIYF; J gene: TRBJ1-3; clone size: .; V gene: TRBV28
CDR3 protein: CASSFAQTSGEQYF; J gene: TRBJ2-7; clone size: few; V gene: TRBV27
CDR3 protein: CAIRFSGTDTQYF; J gene: TRBJ2-3; clone size: few; V gene: TRBV10-3
CDR3 protein: CRATGGTEAFF; J gene: TRBJ1-1; clone size: few; V gene: TRBV20-1
CDR3 protein: CATSLSEGSTGELFF; J gene: TRBJ2-2; clone size: .; V gene: TRBV10-3
CDR3 protein: CASSSSGTPGELFF; J gene: TRBJ2-2; clone size: .; V gene: TRBV5-1
CDR3 protein: CASSSGTSGPLSYNEQFF; J gene: TRBJ2-1; clone size: few; V gene: TRBV7-6
CDR3 protein: CASTLAGVVDTQYF; J gene: TRBJ2-3; clone size: .; V gene: TRBV7-9
CDR3 protein: CASTPRAIPRDEQFF; J gene: TRBJ2-1; clone size: .; V gene: TRBV9
CDR3 protein: CASSPGLAGSKNIQYF; J gene: TRBJ2-4; clone size: few; V gene: TRBV7-2
CDR3 protein: CASRPTGGTYGYTF; J gene: TRBJ1-2; clone size: once; V gene: TRBV28
CDR3 protein: CASSLSGQTSTHGYTF; J gene: TRBJ1-2; clone size: .; V gene: TRBV27
CDR3 protein: CASSVEDFPNYGYTF; J gene: TRBJ1-2; clone size: .; V gene: TRBV9
CDR3 protein: CASRLAGYNEQFF; J gene: TRBJ2-1; clone size: few; V gene: TRBV7-2
CDR3 protein: CASSGGLAGGTDTQYF; J gene: TRBJ2-3; clone size: .; V gene: TRBV9